This T cell receptor (beta chain) was profiled in a study of blood T cell repertoires in COVID-19. Study overall: There were acute and convalescent COVID-19 samples, and they came from the United States, Italy and Spain. From T cells, B-cell-depleted T cells, or PBMCs came the material, which was cDNA or gDNA.

In the original processing: By means of reference gene primer amplification, nucleated cell counts were estimated. Measured with immunoSEQ multiplex PCR; TCRdb has only the in-frame clones, and not every one. Clone size and the V and J calls come from that table; the DNA yielded D and trimming. The profile covers about 150,000 clones, with approximately 80% appearing a single time and 25% to 30% taken by the ten largest. The sample consisted of peripheral blood. This sequence originates from a woman aged 60-75 years with acute or convalescent COVID-19.

The CDR3, as DNA: TGTGCCAGCAGTAGGATTCAGGGGCCTAATCAGCCCCAGCATTTT. It codes for CASSRIQGPNQPQHF. The V and J genes are TRBV6-5 and TRBJ1-5; the D gene is possibly TRBD1 (6 bases). Trimming shortened V by 5 bases and J by 4 bases, and 15 bases separated the two germline ends. Germline lookup yields CDR1 MNHEY and CDR2 SVGAGI. CDR3 size: 15 residues.